The clone carrying this TCR beta chain was detected only a few times. The entry originates in a study of T cells after yellow fever vaccination. MiXCR was run by TCRdb on the 5' RACE reads, yielding one entry per CDR3 protein. The sample shows approximately 85,000 distinct CDR3 sequences, about an eighth of them seen only once. The CDR3 covers 15 residues. Germline assignment: CDR1 PRHDT and CDR2 FYEKMQ (reference sequence). The V end lost 4 bases, the J end lost 7 bases, and 14 bases lay between the germline ends. General study results and limits: Post-booster reappearance was seen for most primary-vaccination clones (about 96% CD4, roughly 91% CD8).

V gene TRBV13 combines with J gene TRBJ1-6, with a weak D call TRBD1 (5 bases). The sample in question was CD8+ T cells not binding an NS4B(214-222) dextramer, sorted from PBMCs, obtained 21 days after the first yellow fever vaccination. The sequence derives from a man between 18 and 35 years old who received the YFV17D yellow fever vaccine. As DNA, the CDR3 is TGTGCCAGCAGCTCCCCCAGGGAGGAGAATTCACCCCTCCACTTT. Protein: CASSSPREENSPLHF.